Listed below are T cell receptor beta chains from one sample, sequenced in a study of OX40 agonist ivuxolimab in advanced cancers. Produced via immunoSEQ multiplex PCR; TCRdb's table is partial and in-frame only. The sample has some 99,000 clones, approximately 94% seen once. Sequenced material: CD4+ or CD8+ T cells sorted from blood, taken in a trial of the OX40 agonist ivuxolimab. These receptors originate from an adult with an advanced solid tumor such as melanoma, head and neck, liver or kidney cancer. Both conserved end residues are part of each CDR3. The order of the fields is clone size, V gene, J gene, D gene, CDR3 DNA, CDR3 protein. A D gene is named only where the DNA matches it firmly. Size is omitted from some rows. Given values are once, few, many or a class for expanded clones.

.	TRBV5-1	TRBJ1-1	.	TGCGCCAGCAGCTTGGTGGGAGACACTGAAGCTTTCTTT	CASSLVGDTEAFF
.	TRBV30	TRBJ1-5	TRBD1	TGTGCCTGGAGTGGGGCAGGGGGGAGACAGCCCCAGCATTTT	CAWSGAGGRQPQHF
.	TRBV28	TRBJ2-1	.	TGTGCCAGCAGCGAGACTAGTCGGGCTAGTTACAATGAGCAGTTCTTC	CASSETSRASYNEQFF
once	TRBV2	TRBJ2-3	TRBD1	TGTGCCAGCAAATGGACCGGGACAGGGGTCACAGATACGCAGTATTTT	CASKWTGTGVTDTQYF
.	TRBV7-8	TRBJ1-2	TRBD1	TGTGCCAGCAGCTTGATCGGGACAGCCAGTAACTATGGCTACACCTTC	CASSLIGTASNYGYTF
.	TRBV27	TRBJ2-7	TRBD1	TGTGCCAGCAGTCCCCCGGGACAGGGAGGTGAGCAGTACTTC	CASSPPGQGGEQYF
.	TRBV6-5	TRBJ1-2	.	TGTGCCAGCAGTTACTCGATGTGGGGGGACTATGGCTACACCTTC	CASSYSMWGDYGYTF
.	TRBV6-1	TRBJ1-4	.	TGTGCCAGCAGTGAAGATGGGAGGGGGAGTGAAAAACTGTTTTTT	CASSEDGRGSEKLFF
once	TRBV7-8	TRBJ1-2	TRBD1	TGTGCCAGCAGCTTAAGGGACAGGTACTATGGCTACACCTTC	CASSLRDRYYGYTF
.	TRBV19	TRBJ1-2	TRBD1	TGTGCCAGTAGTCCGACAGGGGACTATGGCTACACCTTC	CASSPTGDYGYTF
.	TRBV18	TRBJ1-5	TRBD1	TGTGCCAGCTCACCACCCAGGGGGGGCAATCAGCCCCAGCATTTT	CASSPPRGGNQPQHF
.	TRBV11-2	TRBJ2-7	.	TGTGCCAGCAGCTTACCGGGGGGCTCTGTGCAGTACTTC	CASSLPGGSVQYF
once	TRBV6-5	TRBJ2-4	TRBD1	TGTGCCAGCAGCCGACAGGGGGTCAAAAACATTCAGTACTTC	CASSRQGVKNIQYF